The table lists the clone carrying this T cell receptor (beta chain) with a few counts. Its antigen is as yet unknown. Assay used: immunoSEQ multiplex PCR; TCRdb lists only in-frame clones, some missing. The sample yields under 30,000 clones, under 80% seen once. This sample was taken from a study of CD4 T cells in relation to SARS-CoV-2 and coronaviruses. The unexposed donors gave CD4+ T cells in 2011-2018, prior to COVID-19. Isolation of CD4+ T cells took place after 10 days in culture. The germline V gene encodes CDR1 SGHTA and CDR2 FQGNSA. Trimming stripped 3 bases from V and 7 bases from J, with 12 bases between. There are 13 residues in the CDR3.

This chain joins TRBV7-2 and TRBJ1-2; D is possibly TRBD1 (5 bases). The sequencing sample was made of CD4+ T cells from PBMCs, cultured in vitro. The sequence came from a human donor in good health. The CDR3 nucleotides are TGTGCCAGCAGCTTCGGGCAGGGTCCTGGCTACACCTTC. It yields the protein CASSFGQGPGYTF.